The next 26 T cell receptor beta chains were all read from a single sample in a study of T cells after yellow fever vaccination. Via MiXCR, TCRdb re-called the 5' RACE reads, giving one row per CDR3 protein. This sample has about 630,000 distinct CDR3 sequences, with around 12% found just once. The source was PBMCs, collected on the day of the yellow fever booster vaccination. These TCRs come from a man aged 25-45 years who received the YFV17D yellow fever vaccine.

This rearrangement joins TRBV20-1 to TRBJ2-2; TRBD1 matches at 8 bases. In germline, CDR1 is DFQATT, CDR2 SNEGSKA (reference sequence). V trimming: 6 bases; J trimming: 4 bases; junction bases outside the gene matches: 7. The CDR3 is 14 residues long. The CDR3 here is CSATTGAITGELFF. Here the CDR3 DNA reads TGCAGTGCGACGACAGGGGCGATCACCGGGGAGCTGTTTTTT.

The chain is built from TRBV19 and TRBJ2-1; D perhaps matches TRBD1 (5 bases). The V and J ends lost 0 bases and 7 bases respectively, with 13 bases between them. The CDR3 has 15 amino acids. CDR1 LNHDA and CDR2 SQIVND come from the germline V gene (reference sequence). This CDR3 is CASSIDEGVWNEQFF. The CDR3 DNA follows: TGTGCCAGTAGTATAGATGAAGGGGTATGGAATGAGCAGTTCTTC.

CDR3 bases: TGTGCCAGCAGCTTATCCGCCGGTTATCGCCATCAGCCCCAGCATTTT. This gives the protein CASSLSAGYRHQPQHF. This chain connects TRBV7-9 to TRBJ1-5, with unresolved D. Trimming stripped 2 bases from V and 5 bases from J, with 16 bases between. CDR3 length: 16 amino acids. Germline lookup yields CDR1 SEHNR and CDR2 FQNEAQ (reference sequence).

This clonotype has just a few counts. The CDR3 region is CASRRTSGGGELFF. In DNA form, the CDR3 reads TGTGCCAGCAGGAGGACTAGCGGGGGGGGGGAGCTGTTTTTT. The chain uses TRBV12-3 or TRBV12-4 and TRBJ2-2; 14 nucleotides match TRBD2. The CDR3 contains 14 residues. After removal of 6 bases from V and 8 bases from J, the junction contained 2 bases not matched to a gene.

This clonotype was counted ten times or more. This chain uses TRBV5-1 with TRBJ2-3; D possibly corresponds to TRBD2 (6 bases). Germline loops: CDR1 SGHRS, CDR2 YFSETQ. V was pared by 4 bases and J by 4 bases, with 13 bases between. This CDR3 has 14 amino acids. CDR3 residues: CASSRYGSSDTQYF. For the CDR3, the DNA is TGCGCCAGCAGCCGCTACGGGAGTTCAGATACGCAGTATTTT.

In this sample, this clonotype turned up a few times. This sequence joins TRBV28 and TRBJ2-7; TRBD1 aligns across 7 bases. The CDR3 has 13 residues. CDR1 MDHEN and CDR2 SYDVKM come from the germline V gene. The J segment lost 5 bases and the V segment lost 4 bases, leaving 5 bases of the junction unmatched. CDR3 nucleotides: TGTGCCAGCAGTTCGGTTACAGGGGACGAGCAGTACTTC. This encodes CASSSVTGDEQYF. The full variable domain, with the rest looked up from reference TRBV28 and TRBJ2-7, is DVKVTQSSRYLVKRTGEKVFLECVQDMDHENMFWYRQDPGLGLRLIYFSYDVKMKEKGDIPEGYSVSREKKERFSLILESASTNQTSMYLCASSSVTGDEQYFGPGTRLTVT.

The rearrangement links TRBV30 to TRBJ2-7; the D call may be TRBD1 or TRBD2 (5 bases each). This CDR3 is built from 12 residues. Germline V gives CDR1 GTSNPN, CDR2 SVGIG (reference sequence). V was cut by 4 bases and J by 2 bases, with 9 bases left in between. The CDR3 spells CAWMRGPYEQYF. The CDR3 DNA reads TGTGCCTGGATGAGGGGCCCCTACGAGCAGTACTTC.

This sequence joins TRBV3-1 and TRBJ1-2; the match to TRBD1 covers 9 bases. This CDR3 region has 18 residues. Germline V gene data show CDR1 as LGHDT and CDR2 as YNNKEL (reference sequence). V lost 0 bases and J lost 2; bases outside the gene matches: 10. This CDR3 is CASSQDRTGARGNYGYTF. For the CDR3, the DNA is TGTGCCAGCAGCCAAGATCGGACAGGGGCCCGTGGGAACTATGGCTACACCTTC.

This clonotype has only a few counts. This chain connects TRBV5-1 to TRBJ2-3, with D possibly being TRBD1 (7 bases). Germline assignment: CDR1 SGHRS and CDR2 YFSETQ. Trimming left V 1 base short and J 2 bases short, with 11 bases between. The CDR3 length is 15 residues. CDR3 amino acids: CASSLTGDFTDTQYF. CDR3 nucleotides: TGCGCCAGCAGCTTGACAGGGGACTTCACAGATACGCAGTATTTT.

This clonotype was recorded a few times. V usage is TRBV29-1 and J usage is TRBJ2-7; 10 bases line up with TRBD1. Germline V gene lookup returns CDR1 SQVTM and CDR2 ANQGSEA. This CDR3 contains 15 residues. The junction had 3 bases not matched to a gene; V was cut back by 0 bases and J by 1 base. The CDR3 reads CSVEDRDRGSYEQYF. DNA of the CDR3: TGCAGCGTTGAAGATCGGGACAGGGGATCCTACGAGCAGTACTTC.

This clonotype has a count of ten or more. This chain uses TRBV5-8 with TRBJ2-7; D unclear. Trimming stripped 4 bases from V and 2 bases from J, with 16 bases between. CDR1 and CDR2 from the germline V gene are SGHTS and YDEGEE. The CDR3 is 15 residues long. CDR3 in amino acids: CASSTRKGGTYEQYF. The DNA of the CDR3 is TGTGCCAGCAGCACGAGGAAGGGCGGTACCTACGAGCAGTACTTC.

In its sample, this clonotype was seen a few times. This CDR3 is CSASRGKENEQFF. The CDR3 nucleotides read TGCAGTGCTAGTAGGGGGAAGGAGAATGAGCAGTTCTTC. The chain links TRBV20-1 to TRBJ2-1; TRBD1 is a possible D gene (6 bases). This CDR3 is 13 amino acids long. In germline, CDR1 is DFQATT, CDR2 SNEGSKA (reference sequence). Trimming took 3 bases from V and 7 from J, leaving 13 bases between them.

The chain employs TRBV11-2 and TRBJ2-7; TRBD2 is a possible D gene (5 bases). Trimming took off 0 bases at V and 6 bases at J, with 15 bases between the two ends. The CDR3 is made up of 15 amino acids. Germline CDR1 and CDR2: SGHAT and FQNNGV. For the CDR3, the DNA is TGTGCCAGCAGCTTAGATGGTCCGGGGAGTCGCGAGCAGTACTTC. As protein: CASSLDGPGSREQYF.

The chain is built from TRBV5-4 and TRBJ1-6; a possible D gene is TRBD1 (5 bases). The CDR3 contains 12 residues. In germline, CDR1 is SGHNT, CDR2 YYREEE (reference sequence). The V end lost 4 bases, the J end lost 8 bases, and 7 bases lay between the germline ends. The CDR3 spells CASSLRDSPLHF. The DNA for the CDR3 is TGTGCCAGCAGCCTCAGGGATTCACCCCTCCACTTT.

This clonotype was seen more than once but under ten times. The CDR3 loop is CASSGIAGSEQYF. The DNA for the CDR3 is TGTGCCTCAAGTGGTATCGCGGGGTCCGAGCAGTACTTC. The V call is TRBV30, the J call TRBJ2-7; possibly TRBD2 for D (6 bases). V dropped 7 bases and J dropped 6 bases, with 19 bases sitting between them. This CDR3 comprises 13 residues. Germline lookup yields CDR1 GTSNPN and CDR2 SVGIG (reference sequence).

In its sample, this clonotype was seen a few times. V is TRBV7-8 and J is TRBJ2-7; either TRBD1 or TRBD2 may fit D (5 bases each). Per the germline V gene, CDR1 is SGHVS and CDR2 is FQNEAQ. The CDR3 contains 12 residues. The V end lost 3 bases, the J end lost 5 bases, and 8 bases lay between the germline ends. The CDR3 sequence: CASSFVGDEQYF. The CDR3 DNA is TGTGCCAGCAGCTTTGTGGGGGACGAGCAGTACTTC.

This clonotype was detected ten times or more. V usage is TRBV7-2 and J usage is TRBJ1-1; D is uncertain. The V end lost 4 bases, the J end lost 1 base, and 10 bases lay between the germline ends. The CDR3 runs to 14 residues. Germline CDR1 reads SGHTA; CDR2 reads FQGNSA. CDR3 region: CASSSPDKNTEAFF. The DNA for the CDR3 is TGTGCCAGCAGCTCCCCTGACAAGAACACTGAAGCTTTCTTT.

The chain joins TRBV28 to TRBJ1-1; tentatively, D is TRBD1 (5 bases). CDR1 is MDHEN, CDR2 SYDVKM, per germline. Trimming took 2 bases from V and 1 from J, leaving 14 bases between them. The CDR3 consists of 16 residues. The CDR3 spells CASSLRFRGENTEAFF. CDR3 nucleotide sequence: TGTGCCAGCAGTTTAAGGTTCAGAGGGGAGAACACTGAAGCTTTCTTT. Complete variable domain (other parts from reference TRBV28 and TRBJ1-1): DVKVTQSSRYLVKRTGEKVFLECVQDMDHENMFWYRQDPGLGLRLIYFSYDVKMKEKGDIPEGYSVSREKKERFSLILESASTNQTSMYLCASSLRFRGENTEAFFGQGTRLTVV.

The chain recombines TRBV5-1 with TRBJ2-5; D may be TRBD2 (6 bases). Trimming shortened V by 0 bases and J by 10 bases, and 13 bases separated the two germline ends. The CDR3 spans 13 residues. In germline, CDR1 is SGHRS, CDR2 YFSETQ. The CDR3: CASSLGGETDQYF. DNA of the CDR3: TGCGCCAGCAGCTTGGGCGGGGAGACTGACCAGTACTTC.

V usage is TRBV28 and J usage is TRBJ2-1; weak D call: TRBD2 (6 bases). Trimming took 8 bases from V and 3 from J, leaving 11 bases between them. This CDR3 is built from 13 residues. Germline V lookup: CDR1 MDHEN, CDR2 SYDVKM. The CDR3: CASLGRNYNEQFF. Here the CDR3 DNA reads TGTGCCAGCCTAGGGAGGAACTACAATGAGCAGTTCTTC. The full variable domain, completed using reference TRBV28 and TRBJ2-1, is DVKVTQSSRYLVKRTGEKVFLECVQDMDHENMFWYRQDPGLGLRLIYFSYDVKMKEKGDIPEGYSVSREKKERFSLILESASTNQTSMYLCASLGRNYNEQFFGPGTRLTVL.

The V call is TRBV20-1, the J call TRBJ2-1; D gene uncertain. Germline CDR1 reads DFQATT; CDR2 reads SNEGSKA (reference sequence). CDR3 length: 15 amino acids. With 3 bases removed from V and 0 bases from J, the gap between germline ends came to 12 bases. This CDR3 is CSARVATGSYNEQFF. The CDR3 DNA is TGCAGTGCTAGGGTCGCTACCGGCTCCTACAATGAGCAGTTCTTC.

The sample holds a few counts of this clonotype. The CDR3 protein is CASSLSRTVFQETQYF. CDR3 in DNA: TGTGCCAGCAGCTTGTCCCGGACAGTTTTCCAAGAGACCCAGTACTTC. The gene calls are TRBV5-5 and TRBJ2-5, with a possible D match to TRBD1 (6 bases). The germline V and J ends were trimmed by 1 base and 1 base, with 14 bases remaining between them. Per the germline V gene, CDR1 is SGHKS and CDR2 is YYEKEE (reference sequence). The CDR3 sequence is 16 residues long.

This clonotype was seen a few times. The chain uses TRBV24-1 and TRBJ2-2; 7 bases match TRBD2. This CDR3 has 13 residues. The V gene end was trimmed by 7 bases and the J gene end by 5 bases; junction bases not matched to a gene: 3. The germline gives CDR1 KGHDR, CDR2 SFDVKD. The CDR3 is CATRSSGTGELFF. In DNA, the CDR3 is TGTGCCACCAGATCTAGCGGAACCGGGGAGCTGTTTTTT.

CDR3 amino acids: CASSHDTFEAFF. CDR3 bases: TGTGCCAGCAGTCACGACACCTTCGAAGCTTTCTTT. The V and J genes are TRBV7-9 and TRBJ1-1; D remains ambiguous. The ends were cut back, 6 bases at V and 8 bases at J, with 13 bases in the middle. The germline CDR1 and CDR2 sequences are SEHNR and FQNEAQ (reference sequence). The CDR3 has 12 amino acids. The full variable domain, its missing parts supplied by reference TRBV7-9 and TRBJ1-1, is DTGVSQNPRHKITKRGQNVTFRCDPISEHNRLYWYRQTLGQGPEFLTYFQNEAQLEKSRLLSDRFSAERPKGSFSTLEIQRTEQGDSAMYLCASSHDTFEAFFGQGTRLTVV.

The chain carries TRBV29-1 and TRBJ2-5, with TRBD2 as a possible D gene (6 bases). The V end lost 7 bases, the J end lost 3 bases, and 12 bases lay between the germline ends. The germline V gene encodes CDR1 SQVTM and CDR2 ANQGSEA. The CDR3 loop spans 12 amino acids. Written as DNA, the CDR3 is TGCAGCGGGCTCGGGGGAAAAGAGACCCAGTACTTC. It translates to CSGLGGKETQYF.

With respect to this clonotype: An end of the junction differs from the germline gene, which may be a read error. V and J are TRBV2 and TRBJ2-2; 7 bases match TRBD2. Germline V gene lookup returns CDR1 SNHLY and CDR2 FYNNEI. CDR3 length: 14 amino acids. Written as DNA, the CDR3 is TGTGCCAGCCGTGAACTAGCGACGGCCGGGGAGCTGTTTTTT. Translated: CASRELATAGELFF.